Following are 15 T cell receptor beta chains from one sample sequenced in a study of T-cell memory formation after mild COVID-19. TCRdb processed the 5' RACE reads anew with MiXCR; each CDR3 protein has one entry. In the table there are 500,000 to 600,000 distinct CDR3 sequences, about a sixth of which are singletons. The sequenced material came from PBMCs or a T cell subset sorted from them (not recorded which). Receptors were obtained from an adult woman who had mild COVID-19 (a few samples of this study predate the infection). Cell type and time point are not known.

The CDR3 region is CASSLWSSGQGVTYEQYF. In nucleotides, the CDR3 is TGTGCCAGCAGTCTTTGGTCGTCGGGACAGGGGGTAACCTACGAGCAGTACTTC. The J gene is TRBJ2-7, the V gene TRBV2, with 11 bases that match TRBD1. The CDR3 extends over 18 amino acids. The V segment lost 5 bases and the J segment 2 bases; nucleotides outside the gene matches: 14. Per the germline V gene, CDR1 is SNHLY and CDR2 is FYNNEI.

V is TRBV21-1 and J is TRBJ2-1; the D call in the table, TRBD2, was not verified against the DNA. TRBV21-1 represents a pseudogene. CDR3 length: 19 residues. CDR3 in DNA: TGTGCCAGCAGCAAACTGACCGGAGGCATAGCGGGGGTCTACAATGAGCAGTTCTTC. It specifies CASSKLTGGIAGVYNEQFF.

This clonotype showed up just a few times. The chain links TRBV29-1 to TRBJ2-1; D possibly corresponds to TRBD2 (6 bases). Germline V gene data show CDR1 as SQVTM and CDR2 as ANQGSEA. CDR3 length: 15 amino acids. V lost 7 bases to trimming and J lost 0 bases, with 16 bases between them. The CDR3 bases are TGCAGCGCCCTTGGACGGGAGCGCTCCTACAATGAGCAGTTCTTC. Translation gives CSALGRERSYNEQFF.

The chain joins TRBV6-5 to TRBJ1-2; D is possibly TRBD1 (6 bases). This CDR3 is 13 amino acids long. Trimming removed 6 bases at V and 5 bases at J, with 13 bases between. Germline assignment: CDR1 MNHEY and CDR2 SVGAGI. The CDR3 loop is CASRLGQKYGYTF. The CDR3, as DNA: TGTGCCAGCAGACTTGGACAGAAATATGGCTACACCTTC.

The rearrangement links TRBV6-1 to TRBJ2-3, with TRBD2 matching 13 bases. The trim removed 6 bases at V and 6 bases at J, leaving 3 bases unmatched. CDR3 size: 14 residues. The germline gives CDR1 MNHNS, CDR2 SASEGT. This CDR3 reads CASREGLAGDTQYF. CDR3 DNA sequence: TGTGCCAGCAGAGAGGGACTAGCGGGGGATACGCAGTATTTT.

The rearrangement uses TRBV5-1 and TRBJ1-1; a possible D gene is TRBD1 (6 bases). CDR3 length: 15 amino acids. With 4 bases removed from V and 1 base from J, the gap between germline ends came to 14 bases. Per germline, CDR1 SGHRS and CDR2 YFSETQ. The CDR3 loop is CASSAQGGGNTEAFF. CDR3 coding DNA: TGCGCCAGCAGCGCCCAAGGGGGGGGGAACACTGAAGCTTTCTTT.

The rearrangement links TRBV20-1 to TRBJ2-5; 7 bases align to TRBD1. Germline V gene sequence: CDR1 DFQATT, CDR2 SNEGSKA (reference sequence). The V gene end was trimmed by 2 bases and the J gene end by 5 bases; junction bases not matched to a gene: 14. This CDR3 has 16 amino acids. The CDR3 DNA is TGCAGTGCTAGACCGACGGACAGGCCAAAAGTGGAGACCCAGTACTTC. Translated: CSARPTDRPKVETQYF.

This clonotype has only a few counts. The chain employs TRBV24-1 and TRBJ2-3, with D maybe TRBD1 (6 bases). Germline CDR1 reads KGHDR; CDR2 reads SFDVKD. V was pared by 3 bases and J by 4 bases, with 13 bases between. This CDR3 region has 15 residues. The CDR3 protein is CATSDTGSFADTQYF. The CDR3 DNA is TGTGCCACCAGTGATACAGGGTCTTTCGCAGATACGCAGTATTTT.

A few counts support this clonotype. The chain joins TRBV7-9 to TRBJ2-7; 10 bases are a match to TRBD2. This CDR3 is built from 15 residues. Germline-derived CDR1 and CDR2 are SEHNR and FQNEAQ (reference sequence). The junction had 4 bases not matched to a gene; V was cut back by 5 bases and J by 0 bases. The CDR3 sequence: CASSPRLAGSYEQYF. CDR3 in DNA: TGTGCCAGCAGCCCCCGACTAGCGGGCTCCTACGAGCAGTACTTC. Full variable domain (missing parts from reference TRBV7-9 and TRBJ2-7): DTGVSQNPRHKITKRGQNVTFRCDPISEHNRLYWYRQTLGQGPEFLTYFQNEAQLEKSRLLSDRFSAERPKGSFSTLEIQRTEQGDSAMYLCASSPRLAGSYEQYFGPGTRLTVT.

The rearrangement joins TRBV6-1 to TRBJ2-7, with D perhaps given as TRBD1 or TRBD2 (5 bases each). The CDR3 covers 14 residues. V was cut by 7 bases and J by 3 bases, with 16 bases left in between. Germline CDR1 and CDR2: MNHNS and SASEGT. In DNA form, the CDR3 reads TGTGCCAGCAACGCTCGGGACCGAGTCTACGAGCAGTACTTC. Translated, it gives CASNARDRVYEQYF.

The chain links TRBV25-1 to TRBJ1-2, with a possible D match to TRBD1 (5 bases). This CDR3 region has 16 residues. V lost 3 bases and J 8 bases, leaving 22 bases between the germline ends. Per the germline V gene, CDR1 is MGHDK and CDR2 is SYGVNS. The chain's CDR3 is CASSDPQRGALDGYTF. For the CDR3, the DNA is TGTGCCAGCAGTGACCCCCAAAGAGGGGCGTTGGACGGCTACACCTTC.

Here the CDR3 DNA reads TGCGCCAGCAGCCAGCCGACCGGTTCCTACGAGCAGTACTTC. Its translation is CASSQPTGSYEQYF. The genes are TRBV4-1 and TRBJ2-7; D uncertain. V was trimmed by 3 bases and J by 1 base, leaving 10 bases between them. This CDR3 has 14 residues. Germline V gene lookup returns CDR1 MGHRA and CDR2 YSYEKL.

The CDR3 here is CASSVVGADTQYF. The DNA for the CDR3 is TGTGCCAGCAGCGTTGTTGGAGCAGATACGCAGTATTTT. The V and J genes are TRBV9 and TRBJ2-3; D not certain. From germline, CDR1 is SGDLS and CDR2 YYNGEE. Between the trimmed V and J ends, which lost 2 bases and 4 bases, there was a span of 8 bases. The length of the CDR3 is 13 residues.

The chain's CDR3 is CATSDLGRGPAEAFF. The CDR3 DNA sequence: TGTGCCACCAGTGATTTGGGGAGGGGGCCAGCTGAAGCTTTCTTT. V gene TRBV24-1 combines with J gene TRBJ1-1; 7 bases line up with TRBD1. V was pared by 0 bases and J by 6 bases, with 6 bases of the junction left unmatched. There are 15 residues in the CDR3. From germline, CDR1 is KGHDR and CDR2 SFDVKD.

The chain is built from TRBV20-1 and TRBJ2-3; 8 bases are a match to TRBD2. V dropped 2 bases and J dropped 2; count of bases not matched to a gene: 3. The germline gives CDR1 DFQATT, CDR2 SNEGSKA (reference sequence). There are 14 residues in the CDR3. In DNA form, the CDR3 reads TGCAGTGCTAGAAGAGCGGGAGACACAGATACGCAGTATTTT. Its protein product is CSARRAGDTDTQYF.